The 25 T cell receptor beta chains reported below all come from one sample, sequenced in a study of CXCR3-negative and CXCR3-positive naive CD8 T cells (dated by TCRdb to about 2019). Sequenced on a NextSeq 550. The Human TCR Profiling Kit (MiLaboratory) was used to make UMI-labeled 5' RACE TRB cDNA libraries. The reads underwent TCRdb reprocessing, giving one record for each CDR3 protein sequence and no DNA. The sample has 45,000 or so distinct CDR3 sequences on record. The ten top clones hold 14% to 15% of the sample. Sequencing input: memory CD8+ T cells from blood. The cell subset or site label, as the study defines it: conventional CD8+ memory T cells (TMEM), sorted as controls. These receptors were taken from a human donor in good health. Some clones in this sample may be carry-over from other donors' samples.

The chain combines TRBV5-1 with TRBJ2-6. There are 15 residues in the CDR3. The V gene's germline CDR1 is SGHRS and CDR2 YFSETQ. CDR3: CASSPVLAGANVLTF.

This chain connects TRBV12-3 or TRBV12-4 to TRBJ2-3; the D gene TCRdb calls, TRBD2, cannot be checked with no DNA. This CDR3 has 17 amino acids. CDR3: CASSPRSSGGITDTQYF.

The chain uses TRBV5-6 and TRBJ2-2. Germline lookup yields CDR1 SGHDT and CDR2 YYEEEE. The CDR3 is 16 amino acids. The CDR3 loop reads CASSFLQQMNTGELFF.

The chain joins TRBV9 to TRBJ2-1; TCRdb reports TRBD2, a call that lacks DNA to check it against. Germline assignment: CDR1 SGDLS and CDR2 YYNGEE. This CDR3 has 15 amino acids. CDR3 amino acids: CASSVQTSGVREQFF. The full variable domain, completed using reference TRBV9 and TRBJ2-1, is DSGVTQTPKHLITATGQRVTLRCSPRSGDLSVYWYQQSLDQGLQFLIQYYNGEERAKGNILERFSAQQFPDLHSELNLSSLELGDSALYFCASSVQTSGVREQFFGPGTRLTVL.

The V gene is TRBV6-1, the J gene TRBJ1-1. The CDR3 has 16 residues. Germline V CDR1 and CDR2: MNHNS, SASEGT. The CDR3 sequence: CASRDRMWSVNTEAFF.

This chain uses TRBV2 with TRBJ2-3; TCRdb's D call of TRBD2 is untestable without DNA. The CDR3 is 16 residues long. Germline CDR1 is SNHLY and CDR2 is FYNNEI. Here the CDR3 reads CASSPLLAGSTDTQYF.

This clonotype is deemed medium-sized (0.01 to 0.1%) by its frequency. The chain couples TRBV21-1 to TRBJ1-6; TCRdb selects TRBD1, and the lack of DNA leaves this call unchecked. TRBV21-1 is assigned pseudogene status. CDR3 size: 17 residues. CDR3 sequence reads: CASSKRRQGQSNSPLHF.

This chain uses TRBV20-1 with TRBJ2-4; the D gene TCRdb calls, TRBD1, cannot be checked with no DNA. The CDR3 extends over 15 amino acids. Germline V lookup: CDR1 DFQATT, CDR2 SNEGSKA (reference sequence). The CDR3 protein is CSAAETRDRGHIQYF.

The chain employs TRBV28 and TRBJ2-5; TCRdb returns TRBD2, unconfirmable since there is no DNA. Germline CDR1 reads MDHEN; CDR2 reads SYDVKM. The CDR3 contains 16 residues. The CDR3: CASRPNLAGGPETQYF.

The chain recombines TRBV7-2 with TRBJ2-7; with no DNA, the TCRdb D assignment of TRBD2 cannot be verified. The CDR3 is made up of 12 amino acids. The germline V gene has CDR1 SGHTA and CDR2 FQGNSA. CDR3 region: CASSPSGHEQYF.

The J gene is TRBJ1-1, the V gene TRBV14; lacking DNA, the TRBD1 call made by TCRdb goes unchecked. The CDR3 covers 14 residues. Germline lookup yields CDR1 SGHDN and CDR2 FVKESK. The CDR3 spells CASSQATPGVEAFF.

This rearrangement joins TRBV5-1 to TRBJ2-1; TCRdb's D gene call, TRBD1, goes unchecked for lack of DNA. The CDR3 loop spans 13 amino acids. Germline CDR1 SGHRS, CDR2 YFSETQ. The CDR3 protein is CASSLVQDNEQFF.

The chain uses TRBV28 and TRBJ1-4; checking the TCRdb D call of TRBD1 is not possible without DNA. The germline gives CDR1 MDHEN, CDR2 SYDVKM. The CDR3 runs to 13 residues. The CDR3: CACRRPLREKLFF.

In terms of frequency, this clonotype is medium-sized. The chain carries TRBV29-1 and TRBJ1-1. CDR1 and CDR2 (germline): SQVTM, ANQGSEA. The CDR3 loop spans 12 amino acids. The CDR3 loop reads CSVGTETTEAFF.

J is TRBJ1-1 and V is TRBV28; TCRdb proposes TRBD1, but this gene call is untestable without DNA. CDR1 MDHEN and CDR2 SYDVKM come from the germline V gene. CDR3 length: 15 residues. The chain's CDR3 is CASSYRQGAYTEAFF.

CDR3 in amino acids: CASSSDFQGLYGYTF. This chain links TRBV5-4 with TRBJ1-2; TCRdb gives TRBD1 as the D gene, but with no DNA this cannot be confirmed. The CDR3 is 15 residues long. Per the germline V gene, CDR1 is SGHNT and CDR2 is YYREEE (reference sequence).

CDR3 region: CASSYRTMMGIYGYTF. The chain employs TRBV6-2 or TRBV6-3 and TRBJ1-2. The CDR3 totals 16 residues. The germline V gene has CDR1 MNHEY and CDR2 SVGEGT.

This chain connects TRBV14 to TRBJ2-3; TCRdb names TRBD2, which stays unverified in the absence of DNA. The CDR3 consists of 16 residues. Germline V gives CDR1 SGHDN, CDR2 FVKESK. The CDR3 loop reads CASSQFQRGGQDTQYF.

In terms of frequency, this clonotype is medium-sized. CDR3: CASSKGDTEAFF. This rearrangement joins TRBV21-1 to TRBJ1-1. TRBV21-1 is recorded as a pseudogene. This CDR3 is 12 amino acids long.

The chain combines TRBV11-3 with TRBJ1-1; TCRdb proposes TRBD1, but this gene call is untestable without DNA. CDR1 and CDR2 (germline): SGHNT, YENEEA. This CDR3 is 14 amino acids long. The CDR3 sequence is CASSLGQGNTEAFF.

V usage is TRBV7-2 and J usage is TRBJ2-7; as DNA is missing, the TRBD1 call by TCRdb cannot be tested. This CDR3 is 13 amino acids long. Germline V gene lookup returns CDR1 SGHTA and CDR2 FQGNSA. CDR3 residues: CASSRQGPYEQYF.

The chain recombines TRBV28 with TRBJ2-7. The CDR3 extends over 15 amino acids. Germline lookup yields CDR1 MDHEN and CDR2 SYDVKM. This CDR3 reads CASSGVSDGTYEQYF.

The chain uses TRBV29-1 and TRBJ2-5; the TRBD1 assignment by TCRdb is unverifiable without DNA. The CDR3 totals 13 residues. Germline V gene data show CDR1 as SQVTM and CDR2 as ANQGSEA. The CDR3 loop reads CSVEDIGGETQYF.

V usage is TRBV7-6 and J usage is TRBJ1-2; the TCRdb call, TRBD1, lacks DNA for checking. The CDR3 runs to 14 residues. Germline V lookup: CDR1 SGHVS, CDR2 FNYEAQ. The CDR3 spells CASSSGDQAGGYTF.

The rearrangement uses TRBV28 and TRBJ1-2; TCRdb picks TRBD1, but there is no DNA to check that call. The CDR3 covers 14 residues. Germline V gives CDR1 MDHEN, CDR2 SYDVKM. The chain's CDR3 is CASSSDGTAGGYTF.